This T cell receptor beta chain was sequenced during a study of cytomegalovirus exposure and HLA in healthy donors. Study-wide results and caveats: Later on, a genetic analysis was performed. It linked a missense variant in DCLRE1C with V- and J-gene trimming of TCR beta. Researchers reportedly found TCR beta sequences accurately predicted most subjects' HLA-A and HLA-B alleles. Earlier results showed most TCR beta V segments being productive about 87% or about 30% of the time.

PCR amplification relied on 60 Vbeta primers (plus 13 Jbeta primers). TCRdb's copy holds only in-frame clones and misses some; the assay was immunoSEQ multiplex PCR. This sample has about 140,000 clones; 65% to 90% occur once, and the top ten carry 1.2%. Germline loops: CDR1 ENHRY, CDR2 SYGVKD. This CDR3 is 15 amino acids long. J was trimmed by 2 bases and V by 9 bases; bases with no gene match: 7. Nominally healthy donors were sampled, though unrecorded immune exposures were likely. On this clone itself: Its antigen is not known.

The V call is TRBV10-3, the J call TRBJ2-2; 9 nucleotides match TRBD1. This sequence was found in a female donor in good health and CMV-seronegative. Material for sequencing was PBMCs. In DNA form, the CDR3 reads TGTGCCATTGCGAACAGGGGGCGCAACACCGGGGAGCTGTTTTTT. Encoded protein: CAIANRGRNTGELFF.